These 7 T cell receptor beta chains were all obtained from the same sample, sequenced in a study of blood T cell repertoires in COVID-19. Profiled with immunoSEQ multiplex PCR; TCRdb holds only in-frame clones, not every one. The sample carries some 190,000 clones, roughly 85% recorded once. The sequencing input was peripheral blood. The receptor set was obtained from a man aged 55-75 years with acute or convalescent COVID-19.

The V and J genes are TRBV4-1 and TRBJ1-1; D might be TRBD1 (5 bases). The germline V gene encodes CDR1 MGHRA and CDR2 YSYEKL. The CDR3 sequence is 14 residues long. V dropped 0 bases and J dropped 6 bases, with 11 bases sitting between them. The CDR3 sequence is CASSQEGRDSEAFF. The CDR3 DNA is TGCGCCAGCAGCCAAGAGGGAAGGGACTCTGAAGCTTTCTTT.

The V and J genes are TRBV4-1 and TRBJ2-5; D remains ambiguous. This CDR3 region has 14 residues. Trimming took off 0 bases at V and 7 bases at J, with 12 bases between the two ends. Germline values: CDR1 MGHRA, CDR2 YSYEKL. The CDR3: CASSQDEPGGTQYF. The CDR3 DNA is TGCGCCAGCAGCCAAGACGAGCCCGGCGGGACCCAGTACTTC.

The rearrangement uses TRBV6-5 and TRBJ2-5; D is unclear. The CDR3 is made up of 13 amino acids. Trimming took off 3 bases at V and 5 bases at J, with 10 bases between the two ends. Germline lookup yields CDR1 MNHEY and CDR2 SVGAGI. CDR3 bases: TGTGCCAGCAGTTATGGAGTTGGGGAGACCCAGTACTTC. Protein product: CASSYGVGETQYF.

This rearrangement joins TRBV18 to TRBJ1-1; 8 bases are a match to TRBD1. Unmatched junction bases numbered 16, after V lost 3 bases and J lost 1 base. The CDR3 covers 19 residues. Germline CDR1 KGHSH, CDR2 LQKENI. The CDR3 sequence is CASSPQRWQGAFGNTEAFF. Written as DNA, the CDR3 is TGTGCCAGCTCACCGCAACGATGGCAGGGGGCGTTTGGGAACACTGAAGCTTTCTTT.

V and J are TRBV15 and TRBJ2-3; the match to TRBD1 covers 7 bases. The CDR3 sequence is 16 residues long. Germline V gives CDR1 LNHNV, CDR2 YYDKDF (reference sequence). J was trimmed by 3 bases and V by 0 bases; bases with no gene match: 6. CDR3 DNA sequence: TGTGCCACCAGCAGAGATAAGGGGGCAACGACAGATACGCAGTATTTT. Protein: CATSRDKGATTDTQYF.

The CDR3 DNA reads as TGTGCCAGCCCCCACCGGGGGCGGGAGGGCCGCCACTCAGGTAACACCGGGGAGCTGTTTTTT. It specifies CASPHRGREGRHSGNTGELFF. The chain couples TRBV2 to TRBJ2-2; 9 nucleotides match TRBD2. Unmatched junction bases numbered 24, after V lost 8 bases and J lost 2 bases. This CDR3 region has 21 residues. CDR1 SNHLY and CDR2 FYNNEI come from the germline V gene.

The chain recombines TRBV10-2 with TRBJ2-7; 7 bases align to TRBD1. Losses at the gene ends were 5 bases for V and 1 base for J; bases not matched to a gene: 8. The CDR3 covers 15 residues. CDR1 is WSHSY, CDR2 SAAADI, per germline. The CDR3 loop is CASSLWDRISYEQYF. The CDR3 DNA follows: TGCGCCAGCAGTTTATGGGACAGAATATCCTACGAGCAGTACTTC.